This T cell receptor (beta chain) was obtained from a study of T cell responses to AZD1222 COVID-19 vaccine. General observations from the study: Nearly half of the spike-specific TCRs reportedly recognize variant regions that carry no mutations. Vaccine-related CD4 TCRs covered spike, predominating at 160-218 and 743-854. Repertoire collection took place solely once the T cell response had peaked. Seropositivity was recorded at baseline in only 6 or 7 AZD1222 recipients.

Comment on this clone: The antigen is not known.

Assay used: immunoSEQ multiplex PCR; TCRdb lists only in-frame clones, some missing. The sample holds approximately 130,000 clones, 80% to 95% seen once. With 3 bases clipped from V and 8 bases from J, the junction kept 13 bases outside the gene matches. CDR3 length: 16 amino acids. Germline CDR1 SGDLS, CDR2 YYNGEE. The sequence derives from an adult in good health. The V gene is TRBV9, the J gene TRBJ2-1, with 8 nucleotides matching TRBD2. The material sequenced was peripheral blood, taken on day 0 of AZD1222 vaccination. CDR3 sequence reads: CASSGWGVSGSDEQFF. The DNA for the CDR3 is TGTGCCAGCAGCGGCTGGGGGGTAAGCGGGAGCGATGAGCAGTTCTTC.